The next 21 T cell receptor beta chains were all read from a single sample in a study of blood T cell repertoires in COVID-19. Sequencing used immunoSEQ multiplex PCR; TCRdb keeps in-frame clones, though not all of them. The table has some 87,000 clones, around nine tenths seen once. Material for sequencing was peripheral blood. The source is a woman in her seventies with acute or convalescent COVID-19.

The chain joins TRBV29-1 to TRBJ1-6, with 8 bases lining up with TRBD1. The V segment lost 4 bases and the J segment 7 bases; nucleotides outside the gene matches: 3. Germline lookup yields CDR1 SQVTM and CDR2 ANQGSEA. This CDR3 contains 13 residues. The CDR3 region is CSVAAGGNSPLHF. The CDR3, as DNA: TGCAGCGTTGCGGCAGGGGGCAATTCACCCCTCCACTTT.

V gene TRBV7-9 combines with J gene TRBJ1-6; possible D gene TRBD1, 5 bases. The V end lost 5 bases, the J end lost 8 bases, and 13 bases lay between the germline ends. Germline V gene data show CDR1 as SEHNR and CDR2 as FQNEAQ (reference sequence). This CDR3 contains 14 residues. The CDR3 DNA sequence: TGTGCCAGCAGCCACGACAGCTACTATTCACCCCTCCACTTT. It specifies CASSHDSYYSPLHF.

The gene calls are TRBV3-1 (or the pseudogene TRBV3-2) and TRBJ2-5; 12 bases are a match to TRBD1. Germline lookup yields CDR1 LGHDT and CDR2 YNNKEL (reference sequence). The CDR3 loop spans 16 amino acids. The V gene end was trimmed by 3 bases and the J gene end by 4 bases; junction bases not matched to a gene: 6. The CDR3 sequence is CASSQPGQGAGETQYF. DNA of the CDR3: TGTGCCAGCAGCCAGCCGGGACAGGGGGCGGGAGAGACCCAGTACTTC.

This chain uses TRBV12-3 or TRBV12-4 with TRBJ2-3, with no clear D. The CDR3 is 13 amino acids. Trimming took off 5 bases at V and 2 bases at J, with 8 bases between the two ends. This chain's CDR3 is CASSLPPTDTQYF. The CDR3 DNA is TGTGCCAGCAGTCTCCCTCCCACAGATACGCAGTATTTT.

The V gene is TRBV6-5, the J gene TRBJ1-6; TRBD1 might be the D (5 bases). Germline assignment: CDR1 MNHEY and CDR2 SVGAGI. The CDR3 has 14 residues. The CDR3 is CAGSLGLTNSPLHF. The CDR3, as DNA: TGTGCAGGGAGTTTGGGACTGACGAATTCACCCCTCCACTTT.

This chain links TRBV15 with TRBJ1-6; D is undetermined. Germline CDR1 LNHNV, CDR2 YYDKDF (reference sequence). V was pared by 2 bases and J by 0 bases, with 29 bases between. This CDR3 contains 23 residues. For the CDR3, the DNA is TGTGCCACCAGCAGATTAGTACCTCAAGATAATAACCCGCCTAGCTCCTATAATTCACCCCTCCACTTT. It encodes CATSRLVPQDNNPPSSYNSPLHF.

The V gene is TRBV5-1, the J gene TRBJ2-5; 14 positions agree with TRBD2. Germline V gives CDR1 SGHRS, CDR2 YFSETQ. The CDR3 extends over 17 amino acids. J gave up 1 base and V 0 bases, and 2 bases lay outside the gene matches. The CDR3 DNA follows: TGCGCCAGCAGCTTGGTAGGGACTAGCGGGGGCCAAGAGACCCAGTACTTC. Its translation: CASSLVGTSGGQETQYF. Full variable domain (outside the CDR3, taken from reference TRBV5-1 and TRBJ2-5): KAGVTQTPRYLIKTRGQQVTLSCSPISGHRSVSWYQQTPGQGLQFLFEYFSETQRNKGNFPGRFSGRQFSNSRSEMNVSTLELGDSALYLCASSLVGTSGGQETQYFGPGTRLLVL.

The CDR3 region is CASGLGSGQEQYV. CDR3 nucleotide sequence: TGTGCCAGCGGCTTAGGCAGCGGACAGGAGCAGTACGTC. J is TRBJ2-7 and V is TRBV7-9; weak D call: TRBD1 (6 bases). This CDR3 has 13 amino acids. Looked up from germline, CDR1 is SEHNR and CDR2 is FQNEAQ (reference sequence).

The rearrangement uses TRBV10-2 and TRBJ2-1; 9 bases fit TRBD1. The V segment lost 5 bases and the J segment 9 bases; nucleotides outside the gene matches: 14. Germline V gives CDR1 WSHSY, CDR2 SAAADI. The CDR3 consists of 16 residues. This chain's CDR3 is CASSFIRTGEVGEQFF. CDR3 nucleotides: TGCGCCAGCAGTTTCATCCGGACAGGGGAAGTCGGTGAGCAGTTCTTC.

Only a few counts were recorded for this clone. Germline is not matched at one junction end, which may reflect a read error. The J gene is TRBJ2-3, the V gene TRBV7-9; 8 bases map to TRBD2. Germline V gene data show CDR1 as SEHNR and CDR2 as FQNEAQ (reference sequence). This CDR3 region has 14 residues. This CDR3 is CASSPGGATATQYF. The DNA of the CDR3 is TGTGCCAGCAGCCCCGGGGGGGCGACAGCTACGCAGTATTTT. Looking up the rest from reference TRBV7-9 and TRBJ2-3 gives the full variable domain: DTGVSQNPRHKITKRGQNVTFRCDPISEHNRLYWYRQTLGQGPEFLTYFQNEAQLEKSRLLSDRFSAERPKGSFSTLEIQRTEQGDSAMYLCASSPGGATATQYFGPGTRLTVL.

This clone was seen only once. This rearrangement joins TRBV5-5 to TRBJ1-2; tentatively, D is TRBD1 (6 bases). The CDR3 has 15 amino acids. The V gene lost 1 base and the J gene lost 4 bases, with 14 bases spanning the gap. Germline values: CDR1 SGHKS, CDR2 YYEKEE (reference sequence). The CDR3 is CASSLQQGNGYGYTF. The CDR3 DNA reads TGTGCCAGCAGCTTGCAGCAGGGGAATGGCTATGGCTACACCTTC.

There are a few counts of this clone. V usage is TRBV7-8 and J usage is TRBJ1-4; D not certain. Germline values: CDR1 SGHVS, CDR2 FQNEAQ. The V end lost 2 bases, the J end lost 6 bases, and 10 bases lay between the germline ends. CDR3 length: 14 residues. The chain's CDR3 is CASSLFTGDEKLFF. The CDR3 region has the DNA TGTGCCAGCAGCTTATTCACTGGAGATGAAAAACTGTTTTTT.

The gene calls are TRBV5-5 and TRBJ1-2, with 9 bases aligning to TRBD1. The CDR3 consists of 15 residues. Germline assignment: CDR1 SGHKS and CDR2 YYEKEE (reference sequence). The V and J ends lost 0 bases and 5 bases, in that order; junction bases with no gene match: 5. The CDR3 loop reads CASSLEGQGGYGYTF. The CDR3 region has the DNA TGTGCCAGCAGCTTGGAGGGACAGGGTGGTTATGGCTACACCTTC.

J is TRBJ1-4 and V is TRBV13; a possible D gene is TRBD1 (6 bases). Trimming took 2 bases from V and 1 from J, leaving 14 bases between them. The CDR3 spans 17 residues. Germline V gives CDR1 PRHDT, CDR2 FYEKMQ (reference sequence). This chain's CDR3 is CASSLRGNFGTNEKLFF. The DNA of the CDR3 is TGTGCCAGCAGCTTAAGGGGGAATTTCGGAACTAATGAAAAACTGTTTTTT. Combining the CDR3 with reference TRBV13 and TRBJ1-4 gives the whole variable domain AAGVIQSPRHLIKEKRETATLKCYPIPRHDTVYWYQQGPGQDPQFLISFYEKMQSDKGSIPDRFSAQQFSDYHSELNMSSLELGDSALYFCASSLRGNFGTNEKLFFGSGTQLSVL.

The V gene is TRBV5-1, the J gene TRBJ2-6; a possible D gene is TRBD2 (5 bases). Trimming cost V 0 bases and J 0 bases, with 13 bases left between them. The CDR3 is made up of 18 amino acids. The germline V gene encodes CDR1 SGHRS and CDR2 YFSETQ. Here the CDR3 DNA reads TGCGCCAGCAGCTTGGAAGCCAGCCTAGCCTCTGGGGCCAACGTCCTGACTTTC. It encodes CASSLEASLASGANVLTF.

V gene TRBV5-6 combines with J gene TRBJ2-5, with D perhaps matching TRBD1 (6 bases). Trimming cost V 4 bases and J 3 bases, with 13 bases left between them. This CDR3 contains 14 residues. CDR1 and CDR2 (germline): SGHDT, YYEEEE. CDR3: CASSVRGTEETQYF. The CDR3 DNA is TGTGCCAGCAGCGTAAGGGGGACGGAAGAGACCCAGTACTTC.

The chain joins TRBV6-6 to TRBJ2-5, with TRBD1 as a possible D gene (6 bases). The CDR3 sequence is 14 residues long. The germline V and J ends were trimmed by 6 bases and 1 base, with 12 bases remaining between them. Germline values: CDR1 MNHNY, CDR2 SVGAGI (reference sequence). CDR3 residues: CASSQTGSQETQYF. CDR3 in DNA: TGTGCCAGCAGCCAAACAGGGAGCCAAGAGACCCAGTACTTC.

This chain joins TRBV28 and TRBJ1-2; 10 bases match TRBD1. Germline CDR1 reads MDHEN; CDR2 reads SYDVKM. The J segment lost 4 bases and the V segment lost 6 bases, leaving 5 bases of the junction unmatched. This CDR3 comprises 14 residues. CDR3 in DNA: TGTGCCAGCAGGGGGACAGGGGATGGCTATGGCTACACCTTC. It encodes CASRGTGDGYGYTF.

A few counts support this clone. The chain joins TRBV7-8 to TRBJ2-7; D unclear. Germline V lookup: CDR1 SGHVS, CDR2 FQNEAQ. The CDR3 spans 13 residues. Trimming took 3 bases from V and 7 from J, leaving 13 bases between them. CDR3 coding DNA: TGTGCCAGCAGCTTGTACCGACATGGGGAGCAGTACGTC. Amino acid sequence: CASSLYRHGEQYV.

The rearrangement joins TRBV7-2 to TRBJ2-3; 9 nucleotides line up with TRBD2. V shed 1 base and J 5 bases; nucleotides not matched to a gene: 7. Germline values: CDR1 SGHTA, CDR2 FQGNSA. The CDR3 is made up of 16 amino acids. CDR3 sequence (DNA): TGTGCCAGCAGCTTAGGGGCGGGGGGGCCAATAGATACGCAGTATTTT. Residues: CASSLGAGGPIDTQYF.

This clone appeared a few times. DNA of the CDR3: TGTGCCAGCAGCAGAGACAGTAGCAATTCACCCCTCCACTTT. This translates into CASSRDSSNSPLHF. The chain combines TRBV6-5 with TRBJ1-6; tentative D call: TRBD1 (5 bases). Deletions cut 6 bases from V and 7 bases from J, with 13 bases between. The CDR3 is made up of 14 amino acids. Germline V lookup: CDR1 MNHEY, CDR2 SVGAGI.